The clone carrying this T cell receptor beta chain was detected only a few times. Its target is unknown. The study reverse transcribed the entire isolated RNA, so it sequenced expressed TCRB transcripts. The protocol was immunoSEQ multiplex PCR, while the TCRdb copy is restricted to in-frame clones and leaves out a portion. Of about 640,000 clones detected, under 15% appear once; the ten largest clones hold around 0.12%. These data belong to a study of beta chain features in type 1 diabetes. Study-level results: The study found that naive, central memory and Treg TCRB repertoires appeared more similar in patients than in healthy donors. Shorter TCRB CDR3s, moderately but significantly so, were found in Type 1 diabetes patients in all four CD4+ subsets.

One heparinised draw, averaging around 120 mL, was taken per donor. This clonotype originated in a man younger than 45 with type 1 diabetes. The sample taken for sequencing was naive CD4+ T cells from blood.

DNA of the CDR3: TGTGCCAGCAGCTTTTGGGGGCTCCAAGAGACCCAGTACTTC. It codes for CASSFWGLQETQYF. The chain links TRBV7-2 to TRBJ2-5; the D gene is possibly TRBD1 (6 bases). V dropped 3 bases and J dropped 1 base, with 9 bases sitting between them. Germline V gives CDR1 SGHTA, CDR2 FQGNSA. The CDR3 runs 14 residues.